This T cell receptor beta chain is from a study of blood T cell repertoires in COVID-19. Study-wide context: COVID-19 samples, acute and convalescent, were from the United States, Italy and Spain. The cDNA or gDNA used as material had been derived from T cells, B-cell-depleted T cells, or PBMCs.

Assay used: immunoSEQ multiplex PCR; TCRdb lists only in-frame clones, some missing. The sample lists roughly 400,000 clones, around nine tenths occurring once. Everyone who took part was roughly 18 to 100 years old, and they came from fewer than 25 US areas. Each exposed participant met a COVID-19 case in the 2 weeks preceding study entry. The sample consisted of PBMCs or T cells enriched from blood (not recorded which). The TCR comes from a woman between 18 and 30 years old who had been exposed to COVID-19.

CDR3 residues: CASSFSAVNTGELFF. CDR3 nucleotide sequence: TGTGCCAGCAGTTTCTCGGCGGTGAACACCGGGGAGCTGTTTTTT. V and J are TRBV6-2 or TRBV6-3 and TRBJ2-2; D unresolved. The CDR3 is made up of 15 amino acids. Germline loops: CDR1 MNHEY, CDR2 SVGEGT. The ends were cut back, 4 bases at V and 1 base at J, with 10 bases in the middle.